Given below is one T cell receptor (beta chain) in context. What it binds is not known. These data belong to a study of cytomegalovirus exposure and HLA in healthy donors. The primer mix had 60 Vbeta and 13 Jbeta primers. The assay was immunoSEQ multiplex PCR, and TCRdb's table has in-frame clones only and misses some. The profile shows fewer than 180,000 clones, 70% to 80% of them singletons. CDR1 and CDR2 (germline): SGHVS, FQNEAQ. Trimming left V 5 bases short and J 7 bases short, with 23 bases between. The CDR3 extends over 17 amino acids. Study-wide results and caveats: Later work found that TCR association rates differed between HLA loci; DRB1 had the most and HLA-C the fewest. In a later analysis, a missense DCLRE1C variant was linked to TCR beta V- and J-gene trimming. In an earlier analysis, in some 600 donors, most V segments appeared productive either ~87% or ~30% of the time. Roughly 170 TCR beta chains were listed as cytomegalovirus-associated.

The chain is built from TRBV7-8 and TRBJ1-4, with D maybe TRBD1 (5 bases). The specimen was PBMCs. The receptor comes from a human donor in good health. The CDR3 bases are TGTGCCAGCAGCCAACCCCCGGGGGGTAAGGGTACTGAAAAACTGTTTTTT. Translation gives CASSQPPGGKGTEKLFF.